This T cell receptor beta chain derives from a study of T cell changes during pregnancy in multiple sclerosis. V was shortened by 3 bases and J by 6 bases, with 11 bases between the two germline ends. Germline assignment: CDR1 SGDLS and CDR2 YYNGEE. The CDR3 has 13 residues. TCRdb's copy holds only in-frame clones and misses some; the assay was immunoSEQ multiplex PCR. Of roughly 60,000 clones in the sample, 90% to 95% were seen once. The sequence derives from a female donor with multiple sclerosis, enrolled in a pregnancy study. This rearrangement joins TRBV9 to TRBJ2-3, with a possible D match to TRBD2 (5 bases). Sequencing was performed on CD4+ T cells from peripheral blood mononuclear cells, taken before pregnancy. The CDR3 DNA is TGTGCCAGCAGCGCCTCCGAGGGCGATACGCAGTATTTT. This sequence encodes CASSASEGDTQYF.